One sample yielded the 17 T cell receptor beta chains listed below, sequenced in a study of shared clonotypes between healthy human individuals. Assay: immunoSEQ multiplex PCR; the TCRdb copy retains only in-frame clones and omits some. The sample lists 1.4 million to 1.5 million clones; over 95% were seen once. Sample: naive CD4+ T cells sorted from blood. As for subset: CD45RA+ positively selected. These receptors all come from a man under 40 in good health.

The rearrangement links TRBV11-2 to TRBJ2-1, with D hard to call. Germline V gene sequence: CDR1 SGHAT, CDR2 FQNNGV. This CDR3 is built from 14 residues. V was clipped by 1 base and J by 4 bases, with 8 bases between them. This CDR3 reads CASSLVAEYNEQFF. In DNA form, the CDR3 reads TGTGCCAGCAGCTTAGTCGCGGAGTACAATGAGCAGTTCTTC. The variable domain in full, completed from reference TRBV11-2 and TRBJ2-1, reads EAGVAQSPRYKIIEKRQSVAFWCNPISGHATLYWYQQILGQGPKLLIQFQNNGVVDDSQLPKDRFSAERLKGVDSTLKIQPAKLEDSAVYLCASSLVAEYNEQFFGPGTRLTVL.

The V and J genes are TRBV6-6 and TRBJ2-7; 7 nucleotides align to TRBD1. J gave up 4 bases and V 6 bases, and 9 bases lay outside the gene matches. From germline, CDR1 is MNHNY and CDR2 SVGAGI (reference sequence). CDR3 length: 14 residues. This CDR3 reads CASRHTGVPYEQYF. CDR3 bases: TGTGCCAGCAGACACACAGGGGTCCCGTACGAGCAGTACTTC.

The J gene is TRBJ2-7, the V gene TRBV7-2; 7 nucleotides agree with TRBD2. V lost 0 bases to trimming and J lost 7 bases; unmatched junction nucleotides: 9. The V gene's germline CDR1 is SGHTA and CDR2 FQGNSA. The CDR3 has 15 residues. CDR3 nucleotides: TGTGCCAGCAGCTTAGCAACTAGCGCTGGGGGGGAGCAGTACTTC. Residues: CASSLATSAGGEQYF.

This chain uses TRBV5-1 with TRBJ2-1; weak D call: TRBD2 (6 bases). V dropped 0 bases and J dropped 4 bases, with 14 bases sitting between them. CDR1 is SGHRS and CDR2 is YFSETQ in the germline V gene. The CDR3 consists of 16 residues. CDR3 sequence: CASSLVPSEIYNEQFF. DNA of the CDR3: TGCGCCAGCAGCTTGGTTCCTAGCGAGATATACAATGAGCAGTTCTTC.

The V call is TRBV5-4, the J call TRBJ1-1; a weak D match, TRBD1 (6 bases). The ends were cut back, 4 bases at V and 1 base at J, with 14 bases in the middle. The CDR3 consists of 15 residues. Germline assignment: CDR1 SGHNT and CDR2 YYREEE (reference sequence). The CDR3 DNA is TGTGCCAGCAGCGCACCGGTAGGGGGGAACACTGAAGCTTTCTTT. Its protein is CASSAPVGGNTEAFF.

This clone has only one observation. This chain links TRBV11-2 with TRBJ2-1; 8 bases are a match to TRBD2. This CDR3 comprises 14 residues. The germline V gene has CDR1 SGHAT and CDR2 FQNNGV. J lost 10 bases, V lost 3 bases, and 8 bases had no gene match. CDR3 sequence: CASSFPGLVNEQFF. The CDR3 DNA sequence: TGTGCCAGCAGCTTTCCGGGACTAGTTAACGAGCAGTTCTTC.

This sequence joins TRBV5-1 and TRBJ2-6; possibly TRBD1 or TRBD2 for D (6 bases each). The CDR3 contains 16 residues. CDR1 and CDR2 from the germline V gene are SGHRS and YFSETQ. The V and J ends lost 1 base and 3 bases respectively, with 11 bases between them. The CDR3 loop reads CASSLPRGGGANVLTF. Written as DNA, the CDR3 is TGCGCCAGCAGCTTGCCCAGGGGAGGTGGGGCCAACGTCCTGACTTTC.

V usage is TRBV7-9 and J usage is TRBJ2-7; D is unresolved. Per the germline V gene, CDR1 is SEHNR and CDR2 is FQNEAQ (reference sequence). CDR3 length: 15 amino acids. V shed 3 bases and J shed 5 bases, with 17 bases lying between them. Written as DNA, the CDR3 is TGTGCCAGCAGCTTGGGAACAGTGGGTTCCCACGAGCAGTACTTC. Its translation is CASSLGTVGSHEQYF.

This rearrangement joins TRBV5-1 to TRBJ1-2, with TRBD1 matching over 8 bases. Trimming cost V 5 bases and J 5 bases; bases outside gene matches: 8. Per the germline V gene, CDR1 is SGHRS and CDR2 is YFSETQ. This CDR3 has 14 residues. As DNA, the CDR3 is TGCGCCAGCAGACAGGGGGGCGTCCAATATGGCTACACCTTC. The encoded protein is CASRQGGVQYGYTF.

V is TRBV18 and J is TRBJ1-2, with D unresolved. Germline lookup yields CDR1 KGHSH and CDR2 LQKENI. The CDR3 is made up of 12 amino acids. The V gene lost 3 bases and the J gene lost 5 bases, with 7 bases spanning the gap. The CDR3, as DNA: TGTGCCAGCTCACCTAAGCAATATGGCTACACCTTC. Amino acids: CASSPKQYGYTF.

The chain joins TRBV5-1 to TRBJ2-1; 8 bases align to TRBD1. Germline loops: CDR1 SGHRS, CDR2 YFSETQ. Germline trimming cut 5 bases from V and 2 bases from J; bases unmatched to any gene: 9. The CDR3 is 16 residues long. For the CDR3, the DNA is TGCGCCAGCAGAAAAGGAGACAGGGGCACCTACAATGAGCAGTTCTTC. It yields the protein CASRKGDRGTYNEQFF.

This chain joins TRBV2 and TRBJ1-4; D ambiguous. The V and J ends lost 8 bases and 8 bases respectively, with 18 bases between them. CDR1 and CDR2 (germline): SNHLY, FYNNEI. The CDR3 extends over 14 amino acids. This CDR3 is CASSGWRVGEKLFF. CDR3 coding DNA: TGTGCCAGCTCCGGATGGAGGGTTGGCGAAAAACTGTTTTTT.

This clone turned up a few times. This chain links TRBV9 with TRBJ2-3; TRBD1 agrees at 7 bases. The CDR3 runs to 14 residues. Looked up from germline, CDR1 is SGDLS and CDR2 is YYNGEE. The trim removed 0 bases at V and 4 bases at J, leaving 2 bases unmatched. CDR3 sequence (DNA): TGTGCCAGCAGCGTAGCTACAGGGGCAGATACGCAGTATTTT. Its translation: CASSVATGADTQYF.

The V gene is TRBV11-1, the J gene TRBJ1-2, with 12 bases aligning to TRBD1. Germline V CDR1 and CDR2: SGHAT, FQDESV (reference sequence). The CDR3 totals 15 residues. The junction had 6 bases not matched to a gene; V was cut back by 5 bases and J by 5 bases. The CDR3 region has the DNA TGTGCCAGCAGCCAACTGGGACAGGGGGCTTATGGCTACACCTTC. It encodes CASSQLGQGAYGYTF.

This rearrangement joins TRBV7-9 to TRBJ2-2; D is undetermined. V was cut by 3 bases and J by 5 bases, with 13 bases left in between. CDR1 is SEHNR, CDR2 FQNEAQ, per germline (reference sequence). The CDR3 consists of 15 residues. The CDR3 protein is CASSFGLSLTGELFF. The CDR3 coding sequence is TGTGCCAGCAGCTTCGGTCTTAGCCTTACCGGGGAGCTGTTTTTT.

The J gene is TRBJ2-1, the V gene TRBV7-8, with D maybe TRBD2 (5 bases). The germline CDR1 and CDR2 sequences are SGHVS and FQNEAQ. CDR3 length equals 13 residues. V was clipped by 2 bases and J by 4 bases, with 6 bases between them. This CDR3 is CASSLRTYNEQFF. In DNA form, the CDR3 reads TGTGCCAGCAGCTTAAGGACTTACAATGAGCAGTTCTTC.

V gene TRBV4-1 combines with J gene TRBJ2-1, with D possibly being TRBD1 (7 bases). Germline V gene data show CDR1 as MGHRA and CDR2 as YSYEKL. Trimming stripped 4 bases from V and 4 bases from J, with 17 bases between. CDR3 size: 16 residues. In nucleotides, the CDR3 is TGCGCCAGCAGCCGGCCCCGGGAGACAGGGTACAATGAGCAGTTCTTC. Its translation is CASSRPRETGYNEQFF.